This is a list of T cell receptor beta chains from one sample in a study of T cell responses to AZD1222 COVID-19 vaccine. TCRdb's table, derived via immunoSEQ multiplex PCR, lists solely in-frame clones and lacks some. Of roughly 140,000 clones listed, 92% are singletons. This specimen consisted of peripheral blood, obtained on day 0 of AZD1222 vaccination. These receptors were collected from an adult in good health. Both conserved end residues are part of each CDR3. A D gene is named only where the DNA matches it firmly. Clone size is stated in some rows and not others, as once, few, many or a class when expanded.

size,V,D,J,DNA,CDR3
NA,TRBV6-1,NA,TRBJ1-1,TGTGCCAGCAGTGACCCTAGAGGTGGTGAGACTGAAGCTTTCTTT,CASSDPRGGETEAFF
NA,TRBV27,NA,TRBJ1-5,TGTGCCAGCAGTCCAGGGTGGAGCAATCAGCCCCAGCATTTT,CASSPGWSNQPQHF
once,TRBV27,TRBD2,TRBJ2-1,TGTGCCAGCAGTTTATCGGGGACTAGCGGGGGGGCCTACAATGAGCAGTTCTTC,CASSLSGTSGGAYNEQFF
NA,TRBV21-1,NA,TRBJ1-5,TGTGCCAGCAGCAAAGCGAAAGGAACTCATCAGCCCCAGCATTTT,CASSKAKGTHQPQHF
medium-sized,TRBV29-1,TRBD2,TRBJ2-1,TGCAGCGTTGGGCTAGCGGGGGATTACAATGAGCAGTTCTTC,CSVGLAGDYNEQFF
NA,TRBV4-1,TRBD1,TRBJ2-5,TGCGCCAGCAGCCCTCGCCCACAGGGGTTCCTACAAGAGACCCAGTACTTC,CASSPRPQGFLQETQYF
NA,TRBV27,TRBD1,TRBJ2-5,TGTGCCAGCAGTTCACTCGCCGCCGGGACAGGCTTTCGTGGGACCCAGTACTTC,CASSSLAAGTGFRGTQYF
NA,TRBV27,NA,TRBJ1-5,TGTGCCAGCAGTTTATTATTGGGAAGTCAGCCCCAGCATTTT,CASSLLLGSQPQHF
NA,TRBV10-3,NA,TRBJ2-1,TGTGCCATCAGTGACGGGGGAGGCGAGGGGAATGAGCAGTTCTTC,CAISDGGGEGNEQFF
NA,TRBV3-1/TRBV3-2,NA,TRBJ2-5,TGTGCCAGCAGCCCCCGGGACGTCCTAAAGCAGACCCAGTACTTC,CASSPRDVLKQTQYF
once,TRBV3-1/TRBV3-2,TRBD2,TRBJ2-1,TGTGCCAGCAGCCGCTCCGGGACTAGCGGGAGACGGAACAATGAGCAGTTCTTC,CASSRSGTSGRRNNEQFF
NA,TRBV18,TRBD1,TRBJ1-5,TGTGCCAGCTCTACCGGGACAGGGCAAAATCAGCCCCAGCATTTT,CASSTGTGQNQPQHF
NA,TRBV9,TRBD1,TRBJ1-2,TGTGCCAGCAGCTCGGCGTGGGACAGCCTCTATGGCTACACCTTC,CASSSAWDSLYGYTF
NA,TRBV7-8,NA,TRBJ1-1,TGTGCCAGCAGCTTAACGGGGAGGGGGACTGAAGCTTTCTTT,CASSLTGRGTEAFF
NA,TRBV7-2,TRBD2,TRBJ2-7,TGTGCCAGCAGCTCCCGGGACGGACTAGGCTACGAGCAGTACTTC,CASSSRDGLGYEQYF
NA,TRBV11-3,TRBD1,TRBJ2-7,TGTGCCAGCAGCTTACGGGGACAGATGGGCTACGAGCAGTACTTC,CASSLRGQMGYEQYF
once,TRBV2,TRBD1,TRBJ2-1,TGTGCCAGCACCGGGACAGGGCTAAACAATGAGCAGTTCTTC,CASTGTGLNNEQFF
NA,TRBV27,TRBD2,TRBJ2-5,TGTGCCAGCAGCCGATTGAGCTCCCGCGCTAGCGGCCAAGAGACCCAGTACTTC,CASSRLSSRASGQETQYF
NA,TRBV10-3,TRBD2,TRBJ2-7,TGTGCCATCAGTAAGACTAGCGGTTCCTACGAGCAGTACTTC,CAISKTSGSYEQYF
NA,TRBV5-4,TRBD1,TRBJ2-1,TGTGCCAGCAGCTCTGGACAGGGGGCGTCTGAGCAGTTCTTC,CASSSGQGASEQFF
NA,TRBV19,NA,TRBJ1-6,TGTGCCAGTAGTATTAATCAGGCTTCACCCCTCCACTTT,CASSINQASPLHF
NA,TRBV3-1/TRBV3-2,NA,TRBJ2-1,TGTGCCAGCAGCCCGGGATGGGGGCGGGGGAATGAGCAGTTCTTC,CASSPGWGRGNEQFF
NA,TRBV6-5,NA,TRBJ2-7,TGTGCCAGCAGGCGGAGCCCCGACCCATGGGACGAGCAGTACTTC,CASRRSPDPWDEQYF
NA,TRBV5-1,TRBD2,TRBJ2-1,TGCGCCAGCAGCCTTCTAGCGGGGGTTTACAATGAGCAGTTCTTC,CASSLLAGVYNEQFF